The next 7 T cell receptor beta chains were all read from a single sample in a study of T cell responses to AZD1222 COVID-19 vaccine. The data were produced by immunoSEQ multiplex PCR, yet TCRdb's version contains in-frame clones alone and is incomplete. Of some 130,000 clones in the sample, roughly nine tenths were seen once. The material was peripheral blood, obtained on day 0 of AZD1222 vaccination. The source of these receptors is an adult in good health.

The chain has TRBV7-9 and TRBJ1-4; D gene uncertain. CDR3 length: 11 residues. With 0 bases removed from V and 12 bases from J, the gap between germline ends came to 5 bases. From germline, CDR1 is SEHNR and CDR2 FQNEAQ (reference sequence). CDR3 DNA sequence: TGTGCCAGCAGCTTAGCGGCAGAACTGTTTTTT. Its protein is CASSLAAELFF.

This chain links TRBV5-1 with TRBJ2-1, with 10 bases identical to TRBD2. The CDR3 has 16 amino acids. Trimming removed 1 base from V and 5 bases from J; junction bases left unmatched: 6. Germline V gene data show CDR1 as SGHRS and CDR2 as YFSETQ. The CDR3 DNA is TGCGCCAGCAGCTTGAACGTAGCGGGAGGAAACAATGAGCAGTTCTTC. As protein: CASSLNVAGGNNEQFF. Combining the CDR3 with reference TRBV5-1 and TRBJ2-1 gives the whole variable domain KAGVTQTPRYLIKTRGQQVTLSCSPISGHRSVSWYQQTPGQGLQFLFEYFSETQRNKGNFPGRFSGRQFSNSRSEMNVSTLELGDSALYLCASSLNVAGGNNEQFFGPGTRLTVL.

The chain carries TRBV19 and TRBJ2-7; 9 bases align to TRBD1. Germline-derived CDR1 and CDR2 are LNHDA and SQIVND (reference sequence). V dropped 4 bases and J dropped 5; count of bases not matched to a gene: 6. The CDR3 sequence is 14 residues long. CDR3 amino acids: CASSTTGGLDEQYF. CDR3 sequence (DNA): TGTGCCAGTAGTACAACAGGGGGCTTGGACGAGCAGTACTTC.

This chain joins TRBV11-2 and TRBJ2-7; possible D gene TRBD2, 6 bases. Trimming took 1 base from V and 2 from J, leaving 24 bases between them. From germline, CDR1 is SGHAT and CDR2 FQNNGV. There are 19 residues in the CDR3. The CDR3 is CASSLAPGVPPHLTYEQYF. DNA of the CDR3: TGTGCCAGCAGCTTAGCCCCGGGGGTACCTCCACACCTCACCTACGAGCAGTACTTC.

The J gene is TRBJ2-3, the V gene TRBV11-1; D is unclear. The germline V and J ends were trimmed by 2 bases and 2 bases, with 8 bases remaining between them. This CDR3 region has 14 residues. CDR1 SGHAT and CDR2 FQDESV come from the germline V gene (reference sequence). CDR3 residues: CASSLRHNTDTQYF. CDR3 sequence (DNA): TGTGCCAGCAGCTTAAGACATAACACAGATACGCAGTATTTT. The entire variable domain, with the rest obtained from reference TRBV11-1 and TRBJ2-3, is as follows: EAEVAQSPRYKITEKSQAVAFWCDPISGHATLYWYRQILGQGPELLVQFQDESVVDDSQLPKDRFSAERLKGVDSTLKIQPAELGDSAMYLCASSLRHNTDTQYFGPGTRLTVL.

The rearrangement links TRBV5-1 to TRBJ2-7; 9 bases map to TRBD2. Losses at the gene ends were 3 bases for V and 4 bases for J; bases not matched to a gene: 5. The CDR3 is 14 residues long. Germline CDR1 reads SGHRS; CDR2 reads YFSETQ. In DNA, the CDR3 is TGCGCCAGCAGCTCGCCGAGCGGGAGGTACGAGCAGTACTTC. Its protein product is CASSSPSGRYEQYF.

The chain recombines TRBV6-5 with TRBJ2-1; 8 bases are shared with TRBD1. Germline V CDR1 and CDR2: MNHEY, SVGAGI. The CDR3 has 15 amino acids. The V gene end was trimmed by 6 bases and the J gene end by 4 bases; junction bases not matched to a gene: 8. CDR3: CASSDPGQVYNEQFF. In nucleotides, the CDR3 is TGTGCCAGCAGCGACCCGGGACAGGTATACAATGAGCAGTTCTTC.